A selection of T cell receptor beta chains follows, all from one sample in a study of blood T cell repertoires in COVID-19. Generated by immunoSEQ multiplex PCR, the TCRdb table keeps only in-frame clones and is missing some. Of a few hundred thousand clones listed, around 80% were seen once; the top ten hold roughly 15%. What was sequenced was PBMCs or T cells enriched from blood (not recorded which). The receptor source for this set is a man between 40 and 49 years old who had recovered from COVID-19. Both conserved end residues are part of each CDR3. A D gene is named only where the DNA matches it firmly. Part of the rows lack a size; the others show once, few, many or a class for expanded clones.

v_gene	d_gene	abundance	j_gene	len	CDR3aa	CDR3nt
TRBV29-1	-	-	TRBJ2-3	11	CSVTSSDTQYF	TGCAGCGTTACATCGTCGGATACGCAGTATTTT
TRBV18	-	-	TRBJ1-2	14	CASSPQGPSYGYTF	TGTGCCAGCTCACCACAGGGGCCCTCCTATGGCTACACCTTC
TRBV5-1	-	-	TRBJ2-7	11	CASRRDSEQYF	TGCGCCAGCAGGCGGGACAGCGAGCAGTACTTC
TRBV14	TRBD2	-	TRBJ2-1	16	CASSRWTSGEYNEQFF	TGTGCCAGCAGCCGTTGGACTAGCGGGGAGTACAATGAGCAGTTCTTC
TRBV27	-	-	TRBJ2-7	15	CATSFAGGPFYEQYF	TGTGCCACCTCCTTTGCGGGCGGCCCTTTCTACGAGCAGTACTTC
TRBV5-4	-	-	TRBJ1-6	14	CASSFQGYNSPLHF	TGTGCCAGCAGCTTTCAGGGATATAATTCACCCCTCCACTTT
TRBV7-9	-	-	TRBJ1-2	16	CASSLARTASRGGYTF	TGTGCCAGCAGCTTAGCGAGGACAGCCTCAAGGGGTGGCTACACCTTC
TRBV28	-	few	TRBJ2-7	12	CASSYGGYEQYF	TGTGCCAGCAGTTACGGGGGCTACGAGCAGTACTTC
TRBV7-2	TRBD2	once	TRBJ2-3	17	CASSYLAGGYSTDTQYF	TGTGCCAGCAGCTATCTAGCGGGGGGATATAGCACAGATACGCAGTATTTT
TRBV18	-	-	TRBJ2-6	15	CASPNGGHGANVLTF	TGTGCCAGCCCGAATGGGGGCCATGGGGCCAACGTCCTGACTTTC
TRBV7-8	-	once	TRBJ1-1	15	CASSLQPQAPTEAFF	TGTGCCAGCAGCTTACAGCCTCAGGCTCCCACTGAAGCTTTCTTT
TRBV7-3	TRBD2	-	TRBJ2-1	16	CASSSRYSGVYNEQFF	TGTGCCAGCAGCTCCAGGTATAGCGGGGTCTACAATGAGCAGTTCTTC
TRBV5-5	TRBD1	few	TRBJ1-2	14	CASTTPGTDYGYTF	TGTGCCAGCACCACGCCGGGGACAGATTATGGCTACACCTTC
TRBV14	-	-	TRBJ1-2	13	CASSPDINYGYTF	TGTGCCAGCAGCCCGGACATTAACTATGGCTACACCTTC
TRBV7-3	TRBD1	-	TRBJ2-5	15	CASSSGQGAWETQYF	TGTGCCAGCAGTAGCGGACAGGGGGCTTGGGAGACCCAGTACTTC
TRBV7-9	TRBD1	-	TRBJ1-4	15	CASSLGTGASEKLFF	TGTGCCAGCAGCTTAGGGACAGGGGCTTCTGAAAAACTGTTTTTT
TRBV5-6	-	once	TRBJ1-2	16	CASSSEYRVVNYGYTF	TGTGCCAGCAGCTCGGAGTACAGGGTCGTTAACTATGGCTACACCTTC
TRBV4-3	-	-	TRBJ1-1	16	CASSQVRQDGQSREFF	TGCGCCAGCAGCCAAGTTCGACAAGATGGACAGTCCCGCGAATTCTTT
TRBV9	TRBD1	-	TRBJ2-6	17	CASSAGTGGPGANVLTF	TGTGCCAGCAGCGCCGGGACAGGGGGCCCTGGGGCCAACGTCCTGACTTTC
TRBV7-6	TRBD1	-	TRBJ1-2	16	CASSSRDRGRQYGYTF	TGTGCCAGCAGCTCCCGAGACAGGGGGCGTCAATATGGCTACACCTTC
TRBV7-6	TRBD2	-	TRBJ2-3	16	CASSLGRETGTDTQYF	TGTGCCAGCAGCTTAGGGCGGGAGACGGGCACAGATACGCAGTATTTT
TRBV5-1	-	-	TRBJ2-7	14	CASSLGEEGLGQYF	TGCGCCAGCAGCTTGGGAGAGGAGGGTCTCGGGCAGTACTTC
TRBV7-9	TRBD1	-	TRBJ1-6	14	CASSQTGGDSPLHF	TGTGCCAGCAGCCAGACAGGGGGGGACTCACCCCTCCACTTT
TRBV12-3/TRBV12-4	-	-	TRBJ2-7	12	CASSLPFYEQYF	TGTGCCAGCAGCCTACCCTTCTACGAGCAGTACTTC
TRBV4-3	-	-	TRBJ2-7	15	CASSQDAGEIYEQYF	TGCGCCAGCAGCCAAGATGCAGGGGAAATCTACGAGCAGTACTTC
TRBV5-6	-	-	TRBJ2-6	15	CASSPDPGGANVLTF	TGTGCCAGCAGCCCCGACCCAGGAGGGGCCAACGTCCTGACTTTC
TRBV7-3	-	-	TRBJ1-2	14	CASSLGGTGSGYTF	TGTGCCAGCAGCTTAGGCGGGACGGGCTCTGGCTACACCTTC